The rows below give T cell receptor beta chains drawn from one sample of a study of metastatic and nonmetastatic thyroid tumors. TCRdb re-analyzed the PCR reads through MiXCR. This table holds 13,000 or so clones, 23% found once. Input material: adjacent normal tissue. The receptors come from a female donor with papillary thyroid cancer or a benign thyroid nodule (not recorded which). Some clones in this sample may be carry-over from other donors' samples. Each CDR3 is given with its conserved first and last residue. A D gene is named only where the DNA matches it firmly. Some rows have no size entry. The others give once, few or many, or a class for an expanded clone.

clone_size j_call v_call d_call cdr3_nt cdr3_aa
few TRBJ1-2 TRBV19 . TGTGTCAGTCAGGTACATCACAACTATGGCTACACCTTC CVSQVHHNYGYTF
medium-sized TRBJ2-7 TRBV11-3 TRBD1 TGTGCCAGCAGCTCTGCGGACAGGACCTACGAGCAGTACTTC CASSSADRTYEQYF
medium-sized TRBJ1-5 TRBV19 . TGTGCCAGTGTCCCCTCGGGGGGCGGCCAGCCCCAGCATTTT CASVPSGGGQPQHF
few TRBJ2-2 TRBV19 . TGTGCCAGTAGTATATTCAACGGCGGGCTGTTTTTT CASSIFNGGLFF
. TRBJ1-2 TRBV6-1 . TGTGCCTGCAGTGGGGGGGTGCTCCCATATGGCTACACCTTC CACSGGVLPYGYTF
many TRBJ1-2 TRBV20-1 . TGCAGTGCTGCGACGGACTTCTATGGCTACACCTTC CSAATDFYGYTF
few TRBJ2-3 TRBV4-1 . TGCGCCAGCAGCCAAGTGGGGGCAGATACGCAGTATTTT CASSQVGADTQYF
many TRBJ2-5 TRBV9 . TGTGCCAGCAGCGTTAGCGTCCAAGAGACCCAGTACTTC CASSVSVQETQYF
few TRBJ2-2 TRBV28 TRBD2 TGTGCCAGCAGTTTTACAGGCGGGAGGGGGGCCGGGGAGCTGTTTTTT CASSFTGGRGAGELFF
. TRBJ2-7 TRBV11-2 . TGTGCCAGCAGTAATGCGGGGGCGCGGGAGCAGTACTTC CASSNAGAREQYF
few TRBJ2-7 TRBV7-8 TRBD1 TGTGCCAGCAGCTCGAGTCCGGGACAGGGTGTCGAGCAGTACTTC CASSSSPGQGVEQYF
. TRBJ2-7 TRBV7-5 . . CISVPEARPNSYEQYF
few TRBJ2-2 TRBV12-5 TRBD2 TGTGCTAGTGCGTTTAGCGGGACGTACACCGGGGAGCTGTTTTTT CASAFSGTYTGELFF
. TRBJ2-7 TRBV27 TRBD1 TGTGCCAGCAGTTTGTACCAGGGGGCCGACGAGCAGTACTTC CASSLYQGADEQYF